This T cell receptor beta chain was obtained from a study of cytomegalovirus exposure and HLA in healthy donors (dated by TCRdb to 2015 to 2018). Regarding the complete study: In an earlier analysis of about 560 of the donors, approximately 300 Gb of sequence data and approximately 100 million unique TCR beta sequences from 150 million to 200 million T cells were reported. An early release covering roughly 600 HLA-typed donors comprised about 300 gigabases of sequencing data and some 79 million unique TCR sequences. Of the 300 to 500 genotyped donors, over 80% were placed in the genetic ancestry cluster associated with self-reported Caucasian donors. The study aimed to test whether signatures of past pathogen exposure could be identified by cataloging public T cell receptors. The T cell repertoires of under 750 subjects were profiled by immunosequencing and related to cytomegalovirus serostatus. In addition to the first cohort of 650 to 800 subjects, a separate validation cohort of approximately 120 different subjects was used. High-throughput TCR immunosequencing, statistical association of individual TCRs with disease status, and machine learning were combined to predict cytomegalovirus infection status. A later analysis re-analyzed previously published TCR beta repertoires from hundreds of donors and added high-resolution HLA genotyping to study TCR occurrence patterns. The later analysis used no new phenotypic data to find candidate immune exposures, relying instead on TCR beta sequences and their occurrence across donors. In an earlier analysis of 500 to 650 of the donors, high-throughput TCR beta sequencing was used to judge whether each TCR beta V gene segment behaved as functional or pseudogenic. Alongside the repertoire data, information on donor age, sex, ethnicity and CMV serostatus was compiled. Genome-wide SNP genotypes for about 55% of the roughly 670 donors were used in a later genetic analysis, which treated that subset as a discovery cohort. All discovery cohort repertoires had been generated using a single sequencing platform. Class I and class II HLA loci were covered by the typing at four-digit resolution. The number of donors typed differed by locus, with roughly 620-630 for A, B, C, DRB1 and DQB1, 522 for DQA1, over 600 for DPA1, and some 440 for DPB1. Because of strong linkage in the cohort, a handful of DR-DQ haplotypes were treated as single units for association and clustering. On average, approximately 250,000 unique TCR beta nucleotide sequences were sequenced per donor among a few hundred genotyped donors of the cohort, with roughly 18% of those sequences being non-productive.

In total, around 600 healthy bone marrow donors made up the cohort. At the time of sampling, all cohort members were nominally healthy, though unrecorded immune exposures were likely present. The donor was CMV seropositive and belonged to the group of more than 250 seropositive cohort members. Each donor provided a peripheral blood sample, and peripheral blood mononuclear cells were used for TCR beta sequencing. The Qiagen DNeasy Blood Extraction Kit was used to extract genomic DNA from the blood cell samples. Its CDR3 holds 11 amino acids, cysteine through phenylalanine. Just the 33-base CDR3 DNA is kept, in frame starting at base 1. For CDR1 and CDR2, the germline V gene lists MNHNS and SASEGT. V and J are truncated by 3 bases and 3 bases respectively, leaving an intervening sequence of 3 bases. In regard to this clone: What antigen it recognizes has not been identified. Per-base quality was not reported, and no clone a single base away is much larger than it.

The study at large found these results: In an earlier analysis of 450 to 750 of the donors, most TCR beta V segments appeared in productive rearrangements about 87% or about 30% of the time, broadly matching IMGT annotations. V-gene and J-gene trimming of TCR beta chains was associated with a missense DCLRE1C variant in a later genetic analysis, and the association was replicated in an independent cohort. A few of the identified cytomegalovirus-associated TCR beta chains were confirmed in vitro to be specific for cytomegalovirus antigens. Cytomegalovirus status was reported to be diagnosed by the classifier with high specificity and sensitivity in both the original and validation cohorts. Compared with equally common non-associated chains, HLA-associated TCR beta chains in a later analysis were more clonally expanded and had lower generation probabilities. The study gave a list of over 150 TCR beta chains associated with cytomegalovirus. A later analysis found that TCR association rates varied across HLA loci, with DRB1 alleles showing the most associated TCRs and HLA-C alleles the fewest. The authors suggested that the approach could potentially be extended to other disease states and immunological phenotypes. In this cohort, only TCR beta chains were sequenced, and detectable features were limited by the absence of alpha or paired-chain data. A further reported finding was that TCR beta sequences accurately predicted the HLA-A and HLA-B alleles for most subjects in the first cohort. In a later analysis, several top co-occurrence clusters were reported to appear linked to parvovirus B19, influenza, CMV and Epstein-Barr virus. The earlier analysis of some 560 of the donors excluded fewer than 20 rarely observed V segments, including chromosome 9 orphons, because counts were too low. At a false discovery rate of 0.05, a later analysis linked 16,951 TCR beta sequences to specific HLA alleles. Some IMGT-functional V segments, including TRBV6-2 and TRBV6-3, could not be told apart with the 87-base-pair reads, so those segments were excluded. According to a later analysis, most CMV-associated TCR beta chains appeared to be HLA-restricted, and the HLA associations seemed to be driven largely by CMV exposure. Roughly uniform sequencing depth across donors was assumed in presence/absence analyses, although this assumption may not hold. Because HLA typing was missing for some donors at each locus, association tests included only the typed subset. A cluster of highly shared sequence variants was judged likely to be a technical artifact of the sequencing pipeline. The only immune exposure information available for the cohort was CMV serostatus. While some public TCRs were present in many individuals, most TCR sequences turned up only very rarely across donors. A later genetic analysis reported fewer N-insertions in productive TCRs among donors in an Asian-associated ancestry cluster than the approximately 670-donor mean. Strong co-occurrence of HLA alleles, especially DR and DQ, made assigning TCR associations to individual alleles difficult. Correlated functional status among segregating V segments might reflect linkage disequilibrium, but an unknown experimental factor could not be ruled out.

The library was prepared using the immunoSEQ multiplex PCR assay. A mixture of 60 forward primers for TCR Vbeta segments and 13 reverse primers for TCR Jbeta segments was used in the multiplex PCR. The CDR3 region of rearranged TCR beta genes was amplified from genomic DNA with a multiplex PCR assay. The Illumina HiSeq System was used to sequence the amplified TCR beta libraries as 87-base-pair reads. The authors' analysis ran thus. A later analysis tallied tens of millions of unique TCR beta chains across the 550 to 850 repertoires, and some 12 million of those chains were shared by two or more donors. Raw reads were error-corrected and collapsed into unique sequences with a nearest-neighbor algorithm that merged closely related sequences to remove PCR and sequencing errors. Alignment of CDR3 sequences to IMGT reference sequences was used to assign V, D and J gene segments. For a sequence to be retained, a match of at least six nucleotides was required to both a V gene segment and a J gene segment. A rearrangement was called productive if the CDR3 had no stop codons and remained in frame with V and J, and every other rearrangement was called non-productive. CDR3 was defined by IMGT convention, running from the second conserved V-encoded cysteine to the conserved J-encoded phenylalanine. The earlier analysis of some 580 of the donors excluded any sequence lacking an unambiguous match to a single V gene segment. An earlier analysis of a few hundred of the donors classified V segments as functional when productive rearrangements were above 56.7% and as segregating when the standard deviation between donors was above 5%. A statistical classification framework was developed to diagnose cytomegalovirus status using the catalog of TCR beta chain sequences. A later analysis assigned V and J genes by comparing TCR nucleotide sequences with IMGT/GENE-DB human TR gene sequences. The TCRdist pipeline was used in a later analysis to assign CDR3 sequences and most-parsimonious VDJ recombination scenarios. In a later analysis, each TCR beta chain was defined by its CDR3 amino acid sequence together with its V-gene family, and reads without a unique V-gene family were excluded. As a way to deal with suspected cross-contamination and a sequencing artifact, a later analysis dropped hundreds of nucleotide sequences that were highly shared and had low generation probability. For each public chain, a later analysis derived a clonal expansion index from normalized ranks of inferred template counts within each repertoire. Generation probabilities in a later analysis came from a VDJ recombination model fitted to out-of-frame rearrangements, and those results were checked against IGoR. A later analysis scored TCR-TCR, TCR-HLA and TCR-CMV co-occurrence with hypergeometric tests, applying a repertoire-size bias correction to TCR pairs. To estimate false discovery rates, a later analysis permuted the HLA or CMV assignments 20 times. In a later analysis, co-occurring TCRs were grouped using DBSCAN, with TCRdist sequence similarity added in when clustering inside HLA-allele-positive subsets. Co-occurrence clustering excluded repertoires with fewer than 30,000 or more than 120,000 public chains, plus five with anomalous nucleotide sharing. The source is immuneACCESS, and TCRdb retained only in-frame sequences with V and J called. Part of the clones is not carried over; for the studies checked, unresolved V genes explain less than half of this, and the remainder is unexplained. V and J calls and clone size are given by that table; D and trimming were obtained from the DNA. The sample contains roughly 100,000 clones, over 60% of them found a single time. The top ten constitute around 6.1% of the sample.

The sequence came from a man in his 60s in good health and CMV-seropositive. This receptor chain uses TRBV6-1 and TRBJ2-7; the D gene assignment is ambiguous. The specimen sequenced was PBMCs. The DNA reads as follows: TGTGCCAGCAGTGACTTCTACGAGCAGTACTTC. The encoded protein is CASSDFYEQYF.